A single sample is the source of the 8 T cell receptor beta chains below, sequenced in a study of read filtering for tumor transcriptome and immune sequencing. From about 400 ng of RNA, a library with molecular barcoded alpha/delta and beta/gamma adaptors was made. TCRdb fed the reads into MiXCR, producing one record per CDR3 protein. The data show 35,000 to 55,000 distinct CDR3 sequences, approximately 12% seen once. The source material was a population of CD138-negative cells sorted from bone marrow. All receptors derive from a donor at least 40 years old with multiple myeloma.

This clonotype was seen repeatedly, ten times or more. The chain couples TRBV13 to TRBJ2-1; 12 positions agree with TRBD2. This CDR3 comprises 18 residues. Germline loops: CDR1 PRHDT, CDR2 FYEKMQ (reference sequence). V lost 5 bases and J lost 8; bases outside the gene matches: 16. CDR3 sequence reads: CASSPPLATSGRIDEQFF. The CDR3 bases are TGTGCCAGCAGCCCACCCCTAGCGACTAGCGGGAGAATCGATGAGCAGTTCTTC.

This clonotype showed up many times. This chain connects TRBV20-1 to TRBJ1-5; 7 positions agree with TRBD1. Germline V lookup: CDR1 DFQATT, CDR2 SNEGSKA (reference sequence). The CDR3 loop spans 15 amino acids. J was trimmed by 6 bases and V by 3 bases; bases with no gene match: 11. For the CDR3, the DNA is TGCAGTGCTAGCGAGGGGGCAGGGGGAGGTCAGCCCCAGCATTTT. Translated: CSASEGAGGGQPQHF.

This clonotype was recorded many times. A much larger clone is a single base away; this may be a read error. V gene TRBV7-3 combines with J gene TRBJ2-1, with D perhaps matching TRBD2 (5 bases). CDR3 length: 15 amino acids. The germline V gene encodes CDR1 SGHTA and CDR2 FQGTGA. The CDR3 DNA reads TGTGCCAGCAGCCCGGACTCCTACTCCTACAATGCGCAGTTCTTC. Its protein product is CASSPDSYSYNAQFF. Using reference TRBV7-3 and TRBJ2-1 for the parts outside the CDR3, the full variable domain is GAGVSQTPSNKVTEKGKYVELRCDPISGHTALYWYRQSLGQGPEFLIYFQGTGAADDSGLPNDRFFAVRPEGSVSTLKIQRTERGDSAVYLCASSPDSYSYNAQFFGPGTRLTVL.

This clonotype was recorded many times. The J gene is TRBJ1-1, the V gene TRBV5-1; D may be TRBD1 (6 bases). The germline V gene has CDR1 SGHRS and CDR2 YFSETQ. The V end lost 5 bases, the J end lost 0 bases, and 11 bases lay between the germline ends. This CDR3 contains 14 residues. This CDR3 reads CASSRQDMNTEAFF. In DNA form, the CDR3 reads TGCGCCAGCAGTCGACAGGACATGAACACTGAAGCTTTCTTT.

This clonotype was seen repeatedly, ten times or more. The chain uses TRBV20-1 and TRBJ2-1; D is undetermined. The germline V gene encodes CDR1 DFQATT and CDR2 SNEGSKA (reference sequence). Trimming cost V 3 bases and J 4 bases, with 10 bases left between them. This CDR3 region has 13 residues. The CDR3 loop reads CSASGGAYNEQFF. The CDR3 DNA follows: TGCAGTGCTAGTGGCGGTGCTTACAATGAGCAGTTCTTC.

This clonotype was counted ten times or more. Its ends do not fully match the called genes, so a read error is possible. As DNA, the CDR3 is TGTGCCAGCAGTTACGTGCAGCGCTCCTCCTTCGAGCAGTACTTC. Its protein product is CASSYVQRSSFEQYF. The chain recombines TRBV6-6 with TRBJ2-7; D unclear. Germline CDR1 MNHNY, CDR2 SVGAGI (reference sequence). This CDR3 comprises 15 residues.

There are a few counts of this clonotype. This may be a read error, as it is one base from a much larger clone. The rearrangement joins TRBV3-1 to TRBJ2-1; 10 nucleotides agree with TRBD1. CDR1 is LGHDT, CDR2 YNNKEL, per germline (reference sequence). This CDR3 spans 14 amino acids. The DNA for the CDR3 is TGTGCCAGCAAACCGGGACAGGGGAGGAATGAGCAGGTCTTC. Translating gives CASKPGQGRNEQVF.

A remark on this clonotype: A much larger clone lies one base from this, so it may be a read error. Here the CDR3 omits its conserved ending phenylalanine or tryptophan, so a read error is the likely source. The chain carries TRBV3-1 and TRBJ2-7; D is undetermined. Germline V gives CDR1 LGHDT, CDR2 YNNKEL (reference sequence). V was shortened by 3 bases and J by 2 bases, with 8 bases between the two germline ends. The CDR3 is 13 amino acids. The CDR3 nucleotides are TGTGCCAGCAGCCAGACGGTACCCTACGAGCAGTACCTC. As protein: CASSQTVPYEQYL.